This is a list of T cell receptor beta chains from one sample in a study of blood T cell repertoires in COVID-19. TCRdb's table, derived via immunoSEQ multiplex PCR, lists solely in-frame clones and lacks some. The sample records about 200,000 clones, 89% being singletons. Sequenced material: peripheral blood. All receptors come from a woman between 40 and 50 years old with acute or convalescent COVID-19. The CDR3 runs from the conserved cysteine through the conserved F or W. Fields, in order: D gene, clone size, J gene, V gene, CDR3 DNA, CDR3 protein. A D gene is named only where the DNA matches it firmly. Rows may omit the clone size; those that give it use once, few, many or a size class.

>TRBD1|.|TRBJ1-2|TRBV9
TGTGCCAGCACCACGGGACAGGAGGATTATGGCTACACCTTC
CASTTGQEDYGYTF
>.|.|TRBJ1-2|TRBV6-5
TGTGCCAGCAGTACAGGAGCCTCTAACTATGGCTACACCTTC
CASSTGASNYGYTF
>.|.|TRBJ1-2|TRBV7-9
TGTGCCAGCAGCTTAGCGTCTTTATATCGGGGTAACTATGGCTACACCTTC
CASSLASLYRGNYGYTF
>TRBD1|once|TRBJ1-4|TRBV6-1
TGTGCCAGCAGTGCGAATCCGGGACAGGTTAATGAAAAACTGTTTTTT
CASSANPGQVNEKLFF
>TRBD2|.|TRBJ2-5|TRBV6-5
TGTGCCAGCAGGCCCCGCGGGGGTCCAGAGACCCAGTACTTC
CASRPRGGPETQYF
>TRBD1|.|TRBJ1-1|TRBV2
TGTGCCAGCAGCCCACTCGGACAGGGCTCCACTGAAGCTTTCTTT
CASSPLGQGSTEAFF
>TRBD1|once|TRBJ1-2|TRBV5-6
TGTGCCAGCAGCTTGGAATCAGGGGGAAACTATGGCTACACCTTC
CASSLESGGNYGYTF
>TRBD1|.|TRBJ2-1|TRBV29-1
TGCAGCGTTGAGAAGGGGGCAGGGTCCTACAATGAGCAGTTCTTC
CSVEKGAGSYNEQFF
>TRBD1|.|TRBJ1-1|TRBV5-1
TGCGCCAGCAGCAAAGGGACAGGGGATTACACTGAAGCTTTCTTT
CASSKGTGDYTEAFF
>.|.|TRBJ1-2|TRBV9
TGTGCCAGCAGCGTAGAGGGAGGGTCTGTGGGCTACACCTTC
CASSVEGGSVGYTF
>.|.|TRBJ2-5|TRBV12-3/TRBV12-4
TGTGCCAGCAGTCAGGGACTTATTGAGACCCAGTACTTC
CASSQGLIETQYF
>.|.|TRBJ2-1|TRBV19
TGTGCCAGTAGTATGGAAAGGAGTCTCCCTCAGTTCTTC
CASSMERSLPQFF
>TRBD1|once|TRBJ1-5|TRBV4-1
TGCGCCAGCAGCCAGGGACAGGGGGCGAGACAGCCCCAGCATTTT
CASSQGQGARQPQHF
>TRBD2|.|TRBJ2-3|TRBV7-8
TGTGCCAGCAGCTTAGCCCGAGCGGGGGCAGATACGCAGTATTTT
CASSLARAGADTQYF
>TRBD1|.|TRBJ1-4|TRBV27
TGTGCCAGCAGTTCCCCAGCCCCGACAGGGAGTAATGAAAAACTGTTTTTT
CASSSPAPTGSNEKLFF
>.|once|TRBJ1-1|TRBV6-5
TGTGCCAGCAGCCGCGGGACGGGGAACACTGAAGCTTTCTTT
CASSRGTGNTEAFF
>.|.|TRBJ1-2|TRBV20-1
TGCAGTGCTAGTTTCAGGGATCGCGACTATGGCTACACCTTC
CSASFRDRDYGYTF
>TRBD1|.|TRBJ1-2|TRBV6-5
TGTGCCAGCAGTAGGACAGGGAGCTATGGCTACACCTTC
CASSRTGSYGYTF
>.|.|TRBJ2-3|TRBV10-3
TGTGCCATCAATGGGGCCGTAGGGTCAGATACGCAGTATTTT
CAINGAVGSDTQYF
>.|.|TRBJ1-2|TRBV3-1/TRBV3-2
TGTGCCAGCAGCCAGGGGCGTATACAGCTAGTTTCATATGGCTACACCTTC
CASSQGRIQLVSYGYTF
>.|.|TRBJ2-1|TRBV5-4
TGTGCCAGCAGCTTGGGCCTAGCGTCGATCAATGAGCAGTTCTTC
CASSLGLASINEQFF
>TRBD1|.|TRBJ1-1|TRBV11-2
TGTGCCAGCAGCACCGGGACAGGGATCGCTGAAGCTTTCTTT
CASSTGTGIAEAFF
>.|.|TRBJ1-5|TRBV18
TGTGCCAGCTCACCCGGACACCACGAAGCTCAGCCCCAGCATTTT
CASSPGHHEAQPQHF
>TRBD1|.|TRBJ2-4|TRBV5-6
TGTGCCAGCAGCTCCCCCACAGGGGCTAGGGCCAAAAACATTCAGTACTTC
CASSSPTGARAKNIQYF
>.|.|TRBJ1-2|TRBV6-5
TGTGCCAGCACTCGGACAGCCCGAAACTATGGCTACACCTTC
CASTRTARNYGYTF
>TRBD1|.|TRBJ1-2|TRBV2
TGTGCCAGCAGTGAAGCGGGACAGGGCCGAGGCTACACCTTC
CASSEAGQGRGYTF
>.|.|TRBJ1-1|TRBV19
TGTGCCAGTTCTACAGGGCTTTACATGAACACTGAAGCTTTCTTT
CASSTGLYMNTEAFF
>.|.|TRBJ1-5|TRBV2
TGTGCCAGCAGTGGTTGGGGGAGGGATCAGCCCCAGCATTTT
CASSGWGRDQPQHF
>TRBD1|once|TRBJ1-1|TRBV5-1
TGCGCCAGCAGCTCGGACAGGGGCGGAATGAACACTGAAGCTTTCTTT
CASSSDRGGMNTEAFF
>TRBD1|.|TRBJ1-6|TRBV3-1/TRBV3-2
TGTGCCAGCAGCCAAGTGGGGGGCAGGGGGTCGGATTCACCCCTCCACTTT
CASSQVGGRGSDSPLHF
>TRBD1|.|TRBJ1-2|TRBV4-1
TGCGCCAGCAGCCAACCCCGGACAGGGGAAAACTATGGCTACACCTTC
CASSQPRTGENYGYTF
>TRBD1|.|TRBJ1-6|TRBV11-2
TGTGCCAGCAGCTTAGGACAGGGCAATTCACCCCTCCACTTT
CASSLGQGNSPLHF
>.|.|TRBJ1-1|TRBV14
TGTGCCAGCAGCTCCGGATTGCGAGGCACTGAAGCTTTCTTT
CASSSGLRGTEAFF
>.|once|TRBJ2-2|TRBV9
TGTGCCAGCAGCGTAGGGACAGATACCGGGGAGCTGTTTTTT
CASSVGTDTGELFF
>.|.|TRBJ1-3|TRBV7-8
TGTGCCAGCAGCCCTGGCAGGGGCTCTGGAAACACCATATATTTT
CASSPGRGSGNTIYF
>.|.|TRBJ1-3|TRBV18
TGTGCCAGCTCACCACTAACCTCAGACACGCGAAACACCATATATTTT
CASSPLTSDTRNTIYF
>.|.|TRBJ1-2|TRBV19
TGTGCCAGTATCCACTTGGGAGCTCGTCCATATGGCTACACCTTC
CASIHLGARPYGYTF
>.|few|TRBJ1-5|TRBV29-1
TGCAGCGTTCGCGGCCCGGGGGGCAATCAGCCCCAGCATTTT
CSVRGPGGNQPQHF
>.|.|TRBJ1-1|TRBV14
TGTGCCAGCAGCCCCCCAGGGTTTAGGAACACTGAAGCTTTCTTT
CASSPPGFRNTEAFF
>TRBD1|.|TRBJ1-1|TRBV6-5
TGTGCCAGCAGTTTCAACAGGGGGCGATTGACTGAAGCTTTCTTT
CASSFNRGRLTEAFF
>.|.|TRBJ1-2|TRBV5-1
TGCGCCAGCAGCTTGGCCAGAGGCCCTCACTATGGCTACACCTTC
CASSLARGPHYGYTF
>.|.|TRBJ1-1|TRBV15
TGTGCCACCAGCCAGGGTCGCCACCTGAACACTGAAGCTTTCTTT
CATSQGRHLNTEAFF
>.|.|TRBJ2-5|TRBV5-1
TGCGCCAGCAGCTCCACCAGGGGTAAAGAGACCCAGTACTTC
CASSSTRGKETQYF
>TRBD1|.|TRBJ1-2|TRBV18
TGTGCCAGCTCACCTGACAGGGCTAATGGCTACACCTTC
CASSPDRANGYTF
>.|few|TRBJ1-6|TRBV19
TGTGCCAGTAGTGAGGGCCAACTCGTGAATTCACCCCTCCACTTT
CASSEGQLVNSPLHF
>TRBD1|.|TRBJ1-5|TRBV6-6
TGTGCCAGCAGCGACAGGGCCAGCAATCAGCCCCAGCATTTT
CASSDRASNQPQHF